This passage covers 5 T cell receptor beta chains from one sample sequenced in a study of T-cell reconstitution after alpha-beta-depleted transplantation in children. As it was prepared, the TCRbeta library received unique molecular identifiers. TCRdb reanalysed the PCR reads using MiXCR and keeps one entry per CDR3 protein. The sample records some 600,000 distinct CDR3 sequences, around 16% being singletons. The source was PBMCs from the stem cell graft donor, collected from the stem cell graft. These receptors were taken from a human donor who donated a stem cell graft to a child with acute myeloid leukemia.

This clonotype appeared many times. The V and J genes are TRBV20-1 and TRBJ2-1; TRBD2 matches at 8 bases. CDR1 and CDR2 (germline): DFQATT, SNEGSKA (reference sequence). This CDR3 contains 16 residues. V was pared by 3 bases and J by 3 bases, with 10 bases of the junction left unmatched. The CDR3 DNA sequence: TGCAGTGCTAGTTACTTCAGGACTAGCAGCTACAATGAGCAGTTCTTC. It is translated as CSASYFRTSSYNEQFF.

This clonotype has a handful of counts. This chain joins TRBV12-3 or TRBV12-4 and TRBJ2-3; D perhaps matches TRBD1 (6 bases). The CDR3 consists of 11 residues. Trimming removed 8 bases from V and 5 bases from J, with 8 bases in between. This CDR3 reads CASQGLDTQYF. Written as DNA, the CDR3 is TGTGCCAGCCAGGGGCTAGATACGCAGTATTTT.

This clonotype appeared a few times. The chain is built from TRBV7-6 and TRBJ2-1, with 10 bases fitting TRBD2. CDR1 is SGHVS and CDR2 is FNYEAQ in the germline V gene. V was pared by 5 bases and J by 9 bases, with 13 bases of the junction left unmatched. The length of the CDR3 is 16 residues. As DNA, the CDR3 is TGTGCCAGCAGCCCGAACCCTCTAGCGGGGGCGGCTGAGCAGTTCTTC. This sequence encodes CASSPNPLAGAAEQFF.

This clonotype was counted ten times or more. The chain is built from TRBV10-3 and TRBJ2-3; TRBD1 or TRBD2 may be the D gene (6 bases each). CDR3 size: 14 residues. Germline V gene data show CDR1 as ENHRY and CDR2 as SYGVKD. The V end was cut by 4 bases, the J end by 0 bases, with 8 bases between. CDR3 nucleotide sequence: TGTGCCATCAGTGTGGGGGGCAGCACAGATACGCAGTATTTT. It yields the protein CAISVGGSTDTQYF.

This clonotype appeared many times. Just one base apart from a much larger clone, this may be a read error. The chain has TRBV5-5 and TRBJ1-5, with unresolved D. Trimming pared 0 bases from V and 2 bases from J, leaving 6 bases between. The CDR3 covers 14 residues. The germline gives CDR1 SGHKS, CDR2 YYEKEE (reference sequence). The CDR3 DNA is TGTGCCAGCAGCTTGGGACATGGCAATCAGCCCCAGCATTTT. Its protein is CASSLGHGNQPQHF.